This T cell receptor (beta chain) was documented in a study of CD8 T cells in ankylosing spondylitis. In making TCR beta libraries, quantitative 5'-RACE with molecular barcodes was used. TCRdb independently ran MiXCR on the 5' RACE reads; one entry per CDR3 protein. Counted here are a few hundred thousand distinct CDR3 sequences, around 10% occurring once; the ten biggest clones make up 6% to 7.5%. The table lists this clonotype with a few counts. This TCR was sampled from a male donor with ankylosing spondylitis or in good health (not recorded which). Input material: blood, either unsorted or a sorted T cell fraction (not recorded which).

As DNA, the CDR3 is TGTGCCAGCAGTGTGGGAGCGGGGGGCCTAGCCTACAATGAGCAGTTCTTC. Residues: CASSVGAGGLAYNEQFF. The genes are TRBV2 and TRBJ2-1; 9 bases agree with TRBD2. The length of the CDR3 is 17 residues. Germline V gives CDR1 SNHLY, CDR2 FYNNEI. The J segment lost 2 bases and the V segment lost 4 bases, leaving 9 bases of the junction unmatched.